This T cell receptor (beta chain) comes out of a study of Graves' ophthalmopathy and Graves' hyperthyroidism. Study at large: Peripheral blood was gathered at the point of initial diagnosis, before any treatment started.

TCR beta CDR3 amplification used RNA transcripts. The first round was an RT-PCR with HTBI primers, and the second round was a multiplex PCR. TCRdb fed the multiplex PCR reads into MiXCR, producing one record per CDR3 protein. The sample holds approximately 500,000 distinct CDR3 sequences, 13% to 15% seen once. There are many counts of this clonotype. No antigen is known for it. Study findings and constraints: Clonotypes were expanded in thyroid at above 0.001 frequency, and most also appeared in blood.

Donors with ophthalmopathy: moderate-to-severe activity, CAS ≥3, NOSPECS ≥4, duration under 3 months. The PBMCs had their origin in 8.5 to 10 ml of fresh peripheral blood. The CDR3 extends over 12 amino acids. Germline CDR1 is MDHEN and CDR2 is SYDVKM. V lost 10 bases and J 5 bases, leaving 14 bases between the germline ends. The specimen sequenced was blood. The chain uses TRBV28 and TRBJ2-5; tentatively, D is TRBD2 (6 bases). The TCR sequence derives from a woman in her 30s with Graves' ophthalmopathy. The CDR3 protein is CATGGFKETQYF. The DNA for the CDR3 is TGTGCCACCGGAGGGTTCAAGGAGACCCAGTACTTC.